This TCR beta chain originates from a study of blood T cell repertoires in COVID-19. Germline CDR1 is MNHEY and CDR2 is SVGEGT. V was cut by 6 bases and J by 4 bases, with 12 bases left in between. The CDR3 totals 13 residues. Profiled with immunoSEQ multiplex PCR; TCRdb holds only in-frame clones, not every one. Of approximately 250,000 clones in the sample, approximately 85% were seen once. This clonotype originated in a man between 45 and 60 years old with COVID-19, enrolled during active disease. The sample taken for sequencing was peripheral blood. The chain combines TRBV6-2 or TRBV6-3 with TRBJ1-1, with D possibly matching TRBD1 (6 bases). The CDR3 DNA is TGTGCCAGCAGCCGGACAGTTTTCACTGAAGCTTTCTTT. Amino acid sequence: CASSRTVFTEAFF.